Listed below are T cell receptor beta chains from one sample, sequenced in a study of blood T cell repertoires in COVID-19. Sequenced by immunoSEQ multiplex PCR; TCRdb stores in-frame clones only, minus some. The sample contains under 250,000 clones, about 78% of which appear only once. The material sequenced was peripheral blood. All receptors come from a woman in her 70s with acute or convalescent COVID-19. CDR3s include the opening cysteine and the closing phenylalanine or tryptophan. The D gene is left open where the match is weak. Size is stated for part of the rows, as once, few or many counts, or as a class when the clone is expanded.

clone_size d_call j_call v_call cdr3_nt cdr3_aa
. . TRBJ2-5 TRBV3-1/TRBV3-2 TGTGCCAGCAGCCAATGGGGTGATAGCGTCCAAGAGACCCAGTACTTC CASSQWGDSVQETQYF
. TRBD1 TRBJ2-7 TRBV6-6 TGTGCCAGCCAACCGGGACAGGGGGCATACGAGCAGTACTTC CASQPGQGAYEQYF
. TRBD2 TRBJ2-1 TRBV5-1 TGCGCCAGCAGCTTGGTGACTAGCGGGAGGGGTAATGAGCAGTTCTTC CASSLVTSGRGNEQFF
once . TRBJ1-5 TRBV2 TGTGCCAGCAGTGAGGTCCGGGATAATCAGCCCCAGCATTTT CASSEVRDNQPQHF
. . TRBJ2-1 TRBV7-3 TGTGCCAGCAGCTTGGAACCCCGGGGTAATGAGCAGTTCTTC CASSLEPRGNEQFF
. . TRBJ2-5 TRBV28 TGTGCCTCCAGCAACGGGGGTATCGTTCAAGAGACCCAGTACTTC CASSNGGIVQETQYF
. TRBD1 TRBJ2-7 TRBV5-1 TGCGCCAGCAGCTTGGCCTGGACAGGTTTCTACGAGCAGTACTTC CASSLAWTGFYEQYF
. TRBD1 TRBJ2-2 TRBV28 TGTGCCAGCACCCAATTGACAGGGGTGAACACCGGGGAGCTGTTTTTT CASTQLTGVNTGELFF
. . TRBJ2-6 TRBV3-1/TRBV3-2 TGTGCCAGCAGCCAAGATACTGGGCTTGGGGCCAACGTCCTGACTTTC CASSQDTGLGANVLTF
once . TRBJ1-1 TRBV3-1/TRBV3-2 TGTGCCAGCAGCCAAATAGGTACGCGGGACACTGAAGCTTTCTTT CASSQIGTRDTEAFF
. . TRBJ2-3 TRBV27 TGTGCCAGCAGACACTGGAAACTAGACACAGATACGCAGTATTTT CASRHWKLDTDTQYF
. . TRBJ1-1 TRBV10-3 TGTGCCATCAGAGATCCAGGGGATAGGACTGAAGCTTTCTTT CAIRDPGDRTEAFF
. TRBD1 TRBJ1-2 TRBV13 TGTGCCAGCAGCCCTCCGACAGGGGAGCCCTATGGCTACACCTTC CASSPPTGEPYGYTF
. . TRBJ2-1 TRBV6-4 TGTGCCAGAGGACAGAGCTCCTACAATGAGCAGTTCTTC CARGQSSYNEQFF
. . TRBJ1-6 TRBV7-2 TGTGCCAGCAGCTTAGTAGGGACTCCGACCCTCCACTTT CASSLVGTPTLHF
once TRBD1 TRBJ1-4 TRBV7-2 TGTGCCAGCAGCTTAGTGTCAGGGGGAGAAAAACTGTTTTTT CASSLVSGGEKLFF